The 8 T cell receptor beta chains given below trace back to one sample, sequenced in a study of Ad26.COV2.S vaccination and SARS-CoV-2 variants. Method: immunoSEQ multiplex PCR; TCRdb's copy keeps in-frame clones and lacks some. In the table there are some 450,000 clones, around 91% of which are singletons. Treatment defined: 15 to 20 received Ad26.COV2.S at low or high dose, single or two shots; about 5 received placebo; per-sample allocation not given. Sampling occurred on day 63 after the first vaccine or placebo injection. The material was peripheral blood, obtained in a trial of Ad26.COV2.S vaccine versus placebo. The receptors were gathered from a person aged 18-65 years who received the Ad26.COV2.S COVID-19 vaccine or a placebo.

The rearrangement joins TRBV11-2 to TRBJ2-1; D is unclear. CDR3 length: 14 amino acids. V lost 5 bases and J lost 0, with 8 bases in between. Germline CDR1 reads SGHAT; CDR2 reads FQNNGV. CDR3 loop: CASSGPSSYNEQFF. The CDR3 bases are TGTGCCAGCAGCGGCCCGAGCTCCTACAATGAGCAGTTCTTC.

The V gene is TRBV7-7, the J gene TRBJ2-5, with 7 bases aligning to TRBD2. CDR1 is SSHAT, CDR2 FNYEAQ, per germline (reference sequence). Trimming took 4 bases from V and 7 from J; bases not matched to a gene: 6. The CDR3 loop spans 13 amino acids. In DNA, the CDR3 is TGTGCCAGCAGCTCGGACCCGGGGGGGACCCAGTACTTC. It yields the protein CASSSDPGGTQYF. The full variable domain, in which reference TRBV7-7 and TRBJ2-5 provide the parts outside the CDR3, is GAGVSQSPRYKVTKRGQDVTLRCDPISSHATLYWYQQALGQGPEFLTYFNYEAQPDKSGLPSDRFSAERPEGSISTLTIQRTEQRDSAMYRCASSSDPGGTQYFGPGTRLLVL.

The chain uses TRBV15 and TRBJ2-2; TRBD1 agrees at 8 bases. This CDR3 contains 16 residues. In germline, CDR1 is LNHNV, CDR2 YYDKDF (reference sequence). V lost 1 base and J lost 6; bases outside the gene matches: 7. Here the CDR3 reads CATSRGGQGAPGELFF. DNA for the CDR3: TGTGCCACCAGCAGAGGGGGTCAGGGGGCGCCCGGGGAGCTGTTTTTT. The variable domain in full, completed from reference TRBV15 and TRBJ2-2, reads DAMVIQNPRYQVTQFGKPVTLSCSQTLNHNVMYWYQQKSSQAPKLLFHYYDKDFNNEADTPDNFQSRRPNTSFCFLDIRSPGLGDTAMYLCATSRGGQGAPGELFFGEGSRLTVL.

This chain uses TRBV4-1 with TRBJ2-3; TRBD1 might be the D (5 bases). Germline lookup yields CDR1 MGHRA and CDR2 YSYEKL. The CDR3 length is 14 residues. Trimming took 0 bases from V and 3 from J, leaving 7 bases between them. The CDR3 loop is CASSQDRATDTQYF. In DNA, the CDR3 is TGCGCCAGCAGCCAAGACAGGGCAACAGATACGCAGTATTTT.

J is TRBJ2-7 and V is TRBV28; D uncertain. Germline V gives CDR1 MDHEN, CDR2 SYDVKM. The CDR3 runs 14 residues. V was clipped by 3 bases and J by 0 bases, with 9 bases between them. CDR3 nucleotides: TGTGCCAGCAGTTTGGACCCCAGCTCCTACGAGCAGTACTTC. This codes for CASSLDPSSYEQYF.

The genes are TRBV5-1 and TRBJ2-3; perhaps TRBD1 as D (6 bases). The CDR3 is 15 amino acids. V shed 3 bases and J shed 2 bases, with 13 bases lying between them. The germline CDR1 and CDR2 sequences are SGHRS and YFSETQ. The CDR3 nucleotides are TGCGCCAGCAGCTCACCACAGGGTATCACAGATACGCAGTATTTT. This gives the protein CASSSPQGITDTQYF. Together with reference TRBV5-1 and TRBJ2-3, the CDR3 gives the full variable domain: KAGVTQTPRYLIKTRGQQVTLSCSPISGHRSVSWYQQTPGQGLQFLFEYFSETQRNKGNFPGRFSGRQFSNSRSEMNVSTLELGDSALYLCASSSPQGITDTQYFGPGTRLTVL.

A remark on this clone: A junction boundary mismatches the germline segment, possibly from a read error. This chain connects TRBV27 to TRBJ2-2; D gene ambiguous. The CDR3 has 14 amino acids. Per germline, CDR1 MNHEY and CDR2 SMNVEV (reference sequence). The DNA of the CDR3 is TGTGCCAGCAGTTTATGGCTGAACAGCGGGGAGCTGTTTTTT. Its protein product is CASSLWLNSGELFF.

This clone showed up just once. As DNA, the CDR3 is TGCAGCGTTTGGACAGGGGGCCGGACTGAAGCTTTCTTT. Translation gives CSVWTGGRTEAFF. The rearrangement uses TRBV29-1 and TRBJ1-1; 11 bases line up with TRBD1. This CDR3 contains 13 residues. After removal of 5 bases from V and 5 bases from J, the junction contained 4 bases not matched to a gene. The germline gives CDR1 SQVTM, CDR2 ANQGSEA.